This TCR beta chain was recorded in a study of blood T cell repertoires in COVID-19. CDR1 MNHEY and CDR2 SMNVEV come from the germline V gene (reference sequence). There are 19 residues in the CDR3. Unmatched junction bases numbered 12, after V lost 1 base and J lost 3 bases. The repertoire was sequenced with immunoSEQ multiplex PCR; TCRdb's copy has only in-frame clones and lacks some. The sample lists approximately 330,000 clones, 90% occurring once. This rearrangement joins TRBV27 to TRBJ2-7, with TRBD2 identical over 13 bases. Material: peripheral blood. The sequence was obtained from a woman between 40 and 55 years old with COVID-19, enrolled during active disease. The CDR3 reads CASSLYPPRTSGGVYEQYF. The CDR3 DNA reads as TGTGCCAGCAGTTTATATCCCCCTAGGACTAGCGGGGGAGTCTACGAGCAGTACTTC.